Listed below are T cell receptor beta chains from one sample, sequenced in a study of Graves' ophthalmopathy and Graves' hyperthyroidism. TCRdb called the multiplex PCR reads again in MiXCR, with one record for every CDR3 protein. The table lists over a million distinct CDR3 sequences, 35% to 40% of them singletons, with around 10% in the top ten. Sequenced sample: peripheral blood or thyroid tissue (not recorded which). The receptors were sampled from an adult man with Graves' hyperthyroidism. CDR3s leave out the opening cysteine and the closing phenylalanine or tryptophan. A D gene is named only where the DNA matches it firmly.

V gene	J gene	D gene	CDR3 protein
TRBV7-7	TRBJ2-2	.	ASSPRGGTNTGELF
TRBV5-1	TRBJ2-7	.	ASSPRGSGHEQY
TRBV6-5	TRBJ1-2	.	ASSQTLGGDGYT
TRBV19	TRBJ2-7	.	ASSSDLRGLYEQY
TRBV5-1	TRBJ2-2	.	ASSTGTENTGELF
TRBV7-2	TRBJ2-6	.	ASSLKRDSYNSPLHFGANVLT
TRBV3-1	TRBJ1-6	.	ASSQSSDSPLH
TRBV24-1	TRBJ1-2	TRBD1	ATSDPTGGDGYT
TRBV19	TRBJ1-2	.	ASSIGQPPAYGYT
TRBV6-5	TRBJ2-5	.	ASSSLDRIEETQY